The T cell receptor beta chain described here comes from a study of blood T cell repertoires in COVID-19. Study-wide context: COVID-19 samples from acute and convalescent phases originated in the United States, Italy and Spain. T cells, B-cell-depleted T cells, or PBMCs provided the cDNA or gDNA that served as material.

How the authors handled the data: Reference gene primer amplification gave estimated nucleated cell counts. Sequencing was performed with immunoSEQ multiplex PCR; in TCRdb, only in-frame clones are kept and a portion is missing. That table gives V, J and clone size, and the DNA gave D and trimming. The table records approximately 100,000 clones, approximately 92% of them present only once. The CDR3 totals 15 residues. Germline assignment: CDR1 MDHEN and CDR2 SYDVKM. V lost 7 bases and J 0 bases, leaving 12 bases between the germline ends. Sequencing was done on a sample of peripheral blood. The clonotype originates from a man aged 65 to 79 with acute or convalescent COVID-19. The chain recombines TRBV28 with TRBJ1-4, with D perhaps matching TRBD1 (6 bases). The CDR3 is CASTLDRTTNEKLFF. In DNA form, the CDR3 reads TGTGCCAGCACCCTCGACAGGACAACTAATGAAAAACTGTTTTTT.